The clone carrying this T cell receptor (beta chain) showed up just a few times. The germline V and J ends were trimmed by 3 bases and 7 bases, with 11 bases remaining between them. In germline, CDR1 is SGHTA, CDR2 FQGNSA. This CDR3 is built from 13 residues. This table comes from immunoSEQ multiplex PCR, and its TCRdb copy is limited to in-frame clones, with some not included. This sample has around 310,000 clones, with about 77% found just once. The data were taken from a study of cytotoxic CD8 clonotypes in ibrutinib-treated CLL. The V and J genes are TRBV7-2 and TRBJ2-3; TRBD2 might be the D (6 bases). The clonotype comes from a human donor with chronic lymphocytic leukemia. Specimen: PBMCs, collected before ibrutinib treatment. CDR3 sequence (DNA): TGTGCCAGCAGCTTGCGGGACGAATATACGCAGTATTTT. Its protein product is CASSLRDEYTQYF.